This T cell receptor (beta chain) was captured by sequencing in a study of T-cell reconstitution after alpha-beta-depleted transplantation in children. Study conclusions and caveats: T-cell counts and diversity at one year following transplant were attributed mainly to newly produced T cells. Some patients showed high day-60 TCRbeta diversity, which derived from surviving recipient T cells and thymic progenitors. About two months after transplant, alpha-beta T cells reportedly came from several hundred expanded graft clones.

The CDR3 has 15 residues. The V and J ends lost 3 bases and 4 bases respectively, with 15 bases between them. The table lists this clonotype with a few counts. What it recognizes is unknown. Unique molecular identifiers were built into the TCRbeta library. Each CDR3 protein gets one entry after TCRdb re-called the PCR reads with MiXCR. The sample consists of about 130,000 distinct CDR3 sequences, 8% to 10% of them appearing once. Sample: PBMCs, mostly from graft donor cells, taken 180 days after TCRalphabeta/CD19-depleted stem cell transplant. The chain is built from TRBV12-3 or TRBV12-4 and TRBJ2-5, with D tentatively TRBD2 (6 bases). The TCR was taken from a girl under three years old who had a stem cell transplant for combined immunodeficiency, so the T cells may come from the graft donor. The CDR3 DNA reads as TGTGCCAGCAGTTTTGGGGGGTGGGGTGGAGAGACCCAGTACTTC. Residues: CASSFGGWGGETQYF.